The entry below gives a single T cell receptor beta chain sequence along with its context. After removal of 6 bases from V and 1 base from J, the junction contained 3 bases not matched to a gene. The CDR3 is 13 amino acids. The germline V gene has CDR1 DFQATT and CDR2 SNEGSKA (reference sequence). TCRdb fed the 5' RACE reads into MiXCR, producing one record per CDR3 protein. This table holds fewer than 250,000 distinct CDR3 sequences, approximately 15% found once. The data were obtained in a study of identical twins. These same records also appear under a second study, on T cells expressing NK-cell markers. That source adds: Dominance of the CD3+CD56-NKG2C+ fraction by these clonotypes also held in a few donors.

The sample comprised CD8+ T cells sorted from blood. V usage is TRBV20-1 and J usage is TRBJ1-1; 9 bases fit TRBD1. This sequence originates from a young woman in good health. CDR3 coding DNA: TGCAGTGCAAGGACAGGGGCGAACACTGAAGCTTTCTTT. It yields the protein CSARTGANTEAFF.